This TCR beta chain derives from a study of T cells after yellow fever vaccination. For TCR, cDNA came from 5'RACE template switching, which added a universal primer site and UMIs. TCRdb analysed the 5' RACE reads with MiXCR anew, one entry per CDR3 protein. The profile shows about 160,000 distinct CDR3 sequences, 6.5% to 8.5% of them singletons. After removal of 3 bases from V and 7 bases from J, the junction contained 10 bases not matched to a gene. CDR3 length equals 15 residues. Germline loops: CDR1 SGHNT, CDR2 YYREEE (reference sequence). This clonotype was picked up a small number of times. The antigen remains undetermined. Study observations and caveats: In FACS-sorted repertoires, abundant clonotypes from the bulk population could appear as contaminants. Most primary-vaccination clones recurred post-booster (around 95% CD4, about 87% CD8).

This material consisted of CD4+ T cells sorted from PBMCs, taken about 5 days after the first yellow fever vaccination. This clonotype was sampled from a man between 18 and 35 years old who received the YFV17D yellow fever vaccine. The V call is TRBV5-4, the J call TRBJ2-5; 9 nucleotides match TRBD2. The CDR3 DNA is TGTGCCAGCAGCTCGCCCGGGACTAGCTCCGGGACCCAGTACTTC. Amino acids: CASSSPGTSSGTQYF.